This TCR beta chain was captured by sequencing in a study of blood T cell repertoires in COVID-19. On the study more broadly: The study drew acute and convalescent COVID-19 samples from the United States, Italy and Spain.

Germline V CDR1 and CDR2: LGHDT, YNNKEL (reference sequence). V gave up 4 bases and J gave up 0 bases; unmatched junction bases: 8. The length of the CDR3 is 16 residues. Profiling relied on immunoSEQ multiplex PCR, and the TCRdb table lists in-frame clones only, not all of them. The sample shows approximately 70,000 clones, almost 90% of them seen only once. The source is a human donor in a cohort sampled during active COVID-19. Sample: peripheral blood. V is TRBV3-1 (or the pseudogene TRBV3-2) and J is TRBJ2-7; 8 bases agree with TRBD2. CDR3 nucleotides: TGTGCCAGCAGCCTTAGGACTAGCCAGAACTCCTACGAGCAGTACTTC. Its translation is CASSLRTSQNSYEQYF.